The clone carrying this TCR beta chain has just a few counts. The data were taken from a study of blood T cell repertoires in COVID-19. Trimming at V came to 0 bases and at J to 2 bases, leaving 13 bases not matched to a gene. CDR3 length: 18 amino acids. CDR1 is GTSNPN and CDR2 is SVGIG in the germline V gene (reference sequence). Produced via immunoSEQ multiplex PCR; TCRdb's table is partial and in-frame only. The repertoire consists of around 180,000 clones, with 79% occurring once and the leading ten covering roughly 17%. The sample taken for sequencing was peripheral blood. The genes are TRBV30 and TRBJ2-5; the match to TRBD1 covers 9 bases. The receptor was derived from a man in his 60s with active or convalescent COVID-19. CDR3 amino acids: CAWSVRVGTGQTQETQYF. The CDR3 DNA follows: TGTGCCTGGAGTGTACGAGTAGGGACAGGGCAAACTCAAGAGACCCAGTACTTC.